Shown below are 3 T cell receptor beta chains from a single sample sequenced in a study of blood T cell repertoires in COVID-19. Using immunoSEQ multiplex PCR, the repertoire was profiled, and TCRdb retains in-frame clones only, with some absent. The profile shows some 250,000 clones, 87% of them singletons. The specimen was peripheral blood. The source of these receptors is a man in his 60s who had recovered from COVID-19.

The gene calls are TRBV6-6 and TRBJ2-3, with TRBD1 matching over 9 bases. The germline V gene encodes CDR1 MNHNY and CDR2 SVGAGI (reference sequence). This CDR3 is 14 amino acids long. V dropped 4 bases and J dropped 5; count of bases not matched to a gene: 4. CDR3: CASSLGQGKDTQYF. The CDR3 DNA sequence: TGTGCCAGCAGTTTAGGACAGGGGAAAGATACGCAGTATTTT.

This clone is a singleton in its sample. The rearrangement joins TRBV9 to TRBJ2-1, with 10 bases lining up with TRBD2. Germline V lookup: CDR1 SGDLS, CDR2 YYNGEE. The CDR3 sequence is 16 residues long. V shed 1 base, J shed 2 bases, and the junction held 3 bases outside the gene matches. CDR3 bases: TGTGCCAGCAGCGTATTTGGACTAGCGGCCTACAATGAGCAGTTCTTC. This codes for CASSVFGLAAYNEQFF.

The V gene is TRBV12-3 or TRBV12-4, the J gene TRBJ1-5; TRBD1 is a possible D gene (5 bases). The V end lost 9 bases, the J end lost 5 bases, and 14 bases lay between the germline ends. This CDR3 spans 13 amino acids. CDR3 DNA: TGTGCCAGTTGTTGGGACTTATATCAGCCCCAGCATTTT. Translation gives CASCWDLYQPQHF.